A single TCR beta chain is shown here with its context. The antigen is unknown. The sample originates from a study of long-term antiretroviral therapy in people with HIV. Points from the study as a whole: The clones with expansion before ART were dominant in the repertoire at all time points.

The germline V gene encodes CDR1 LNHDA and CDR2 SQIVND (reference sequence). This CDR3 is built from 11 residues. V shed 10 bases and J 8 bases; nucleotides not matched to a gene: 4. The authors ran the immunoSEQ assay, v3.0, at survey level. For each individual sample, sequencing targeted about 35,000-55,000 T-cell genomes. Produced via immunoSEQ multiplex PCR; TCRdb's table is partial and in-frame only. The sample lists 15,000 to 20,000 clones; 78% were seen once. This specimen consisted of unsorted PBMCs, obtained at the start of antiretroviral therapy, before treatment. The TCR originated in a woman between 40 and 50 years old with HIV. The V and J genes are TRBV19 and TRBJ1-2; 10 bases are shared with TRBD1. CDR3 DNA: TGTGCCACCGGGACAGGGGTAGGCTACACCTTC. Protein: CATGTGVGYTF.